Detailed here is one TCR beta chain. The data belong to a study of blood T cells in healthy people across ages. Looked up from germline, CDR1 is MNHEY and CDR2 is SVGAGI. The CDR3 covers 17 residues. V gave up 0 bases and J gave up 7 bases; unmatched junction bases: 10. Using a J-beta primer mix together with a sample-barcoded 5' primer, a second PCR was run for about 7 to 12 cycles. TCRdb fed the 5' RACE reads into MiXCR, producing one record per CDR3 protein. The sample includes some 1 million distinct CDR3 sequences, more than 35% of them seen just once. Sequencing used blood. The rearrangement uses TRBV6-5 and TRBJ2-2; 8 nucleotides agree with TRBD2. This clonotype was obtained from a woman aged 55 to 70 in good health. The CDR3 protein is CASSYSMAGGFLGELFF. CDR3 bases: TGTGCCAGCAGTTACTCGATGGCGGGAGGCTTTCTCGGGGAGCTGTTTTTT.